This T cell receptor (beta chain) was obtained from a study of T cell responses to AZD1222 COVID-19 vaccine. Study findings and constraints: Donors were chiefly white British, with a greater number of females, and clonal diversity was perhaps underestimated. Samples come after the peak T cell response, not at day 14. A rise in Spike-specific TCR breadth and depth followed two AZD1222 doses. The CD4 TCRs associated with vaccination extended across spike and predominated at 160-218 and 743-854.

A word on this clone: Its antigen is undetermined.

Profiling relied on immunoSEQ multiplex PCR, and the TCRdb table lists in-frame clones only, not all of them. The data show about 160,000 clones, with 91% seen just once and around 1.4% held by the top ten. Germline V CDR1 and CDR2: ENHRY, SYGVKD. The V segment lost 5 bases and the J segment 0 bases; nucleotides outside the gene matches: 12. The CDR3 consists of 17 residues. The chain links TRBV10-3 to TRBJ1-1; 7 nucleotides agree with TRBD1. The sequence was obtained from an adult in good health. The sequencing here drew on peripheral blood, taken on day 0 of AZD1222 vaccination. The CDR3 is CAISPGDRGLMNTEAFF. CDR3 sequence (DNA): TGTGCCATCAGTCCCGGGGACAGAGGCTTGATGAACACTGAAGCTTTCTTT.